These 15 T cell receptor beta chains were sequenced from one sample in a study of blood T cells in healthy people across ages. Next came a second PCR, run for about 6 to 12 cycles, which used a sample-barcoded 5' primer along with a J-beta primer mix. TCRdb re-analysed the 5' RACE reads in MiXCR, keeping a single row per CDR3 protein. The sample records over a million distinct CDR3 sequences, 45% being singletons. Sequences were obtained from blood. These receptors came from a woman aged 60-75 years in good health.

This clonotype appeared a few times. The chain combines TRBV27 with TRBJ2-5; no firm D call. The DNA end favors TRBJ2-7, so the J call may be wrong. From germline, CDR1 is MNHEY and CDR2 SMNVEV (reference sequence). This CDR3 contains 14 residues. The CDR3 nucleotides are TGTGCCAGCAGTCCTTCCTGGCTGAACTACGAGCAGTACTTC. It encodes CASSPSWLNYEQYF.

There are a few counts of this clonotype. This chain uses TRBV24-1 with TRBJ2-7; D is unclear. Trimming pared 4 bases from V and 1 base from J, leaving 22 bases between. Per the germline V gene, CDR1 is KGHDR and CDR2 is SFDVKD. CDR3 length: 18 amino acids. In nucleotides, the CDR3 is TGTGCCACCAGTGACAATTTTAGGGCCGAACGCCTTTCCTACGAGCAGTACTTC. Protein: CATSDNFRAERLSYEQYF.

The rearrangement joins TRBV30 to TRBJ2-1; a weak D match, TRBD2 (6 bases). V gave up 5 bases and J gave up 10 bases, with 21 bases separating them. Germline CDR1 and CDR2: GTSNPN and SVGIG (reference sequence). The CDR3 contains 14 residues. This CDR3 reads CAWAPRGANREQFF. CDR3 sequence (DNA): TGTGCCTGGGCGCCTCGCGGGGCGAACAGGGAGCAGTTCTTC.

The chain uses TRBV29-1 and TRBJ1-1, with D maybe TRBD1 (6 bases). V dropped 5 bases and J dropped 3 bases, with 13 bases sitting between them. Germline CDR1 SQVTM, CDR2 ANQGSEA. This CDR3 region has 13 residues. The CDR3 is CSVYRTEHTEAFF. CDR3 sequence (DNA): TGCAGCGTTTACCGGACAGAACACACTGAAGCTTTCTTT.

The CDR3 DNA sequence: TGTGCCAGCAGCAAAGAAGGAGTGACAGGGCTAGAGACCCAGTACTTC. This codes for CASSKEGVTGLETQYF. J is TRBJ2-5 and V is TRBV21-1; the table's D gene call, TRBD1, was not cross checked with the DNA. TRBV21-1 is noted as a pseudogene. The length of the CDR3 is 16 residues.

This clonotype turned up a few times. The chain has TRBV6-2 or TRBV6-3 and TRBJ2-1; 11 bases are a match to TRBD1. CDR3 length: 15 residues. Germline V gene lookup returns CDR1 MNHEY and CDR2 SVGEGT. V lost 6 bases, J lost 9 bases, and 10 bases stayed unmatched. The CDR3 region has the DNA TGTGCCAGCAGAAAGGACAGGGGGCCTCTCGGTGAGCAGTTCTTC. Translation: CASRKDRGPLGEQFF.

As concerns this clonotype: Being one base from a much bigger clone, this may be a read error. The V gene is TRBV27, the J gene TRBJ2-5, with TRBD1 matching over 11 bases. V lost 6 bases and J lost 11; bases outside the gene matches: 11. In germline, CDR1 is MNHEY, CDR2 SMNVEV (reference sequence). The length of the CDR3 is 14 residues. CDR3 in amino acids: CASSPRTGGLEQYF. The CDR3 coding sequence is TGTGCCAGCAGCCCCCGGACAGGGGGCTTGGAGCAGTACTTC.

The rearrangement joins TRBV4-1 to TRBJ2-1, with D unresolved. The CDR3 is made up of 12 amino acids. Germline V gene data show CDR1 as MGHRA and CDR2 as YSYEKL. V lost 1 base and J lost 7, with 5 bases in between. The CDR3 nucleotides read TGCGCCAGCAGCCAAGTATTGAATGAGCAGTTCTTC. Translation gives CASSQVLNEQFF.

CDR3 in amino acids: CASSYSLQEGNYGYTF. The CDR3, as DNA: TGTGCCAGCAGTTACTCTTTACAGGAGGGTAACTATGGCTACACCTTC. J is TRBJ1-2 and V is TRBV6-5, with D possibly matching TRBD1 (5 bases). Deletions cut 0 bases from V and 1 base from J, with 12 bases between. The CDR3 is 16 amino acids. Germline values: CDR1 MNHEY, CDR2 SVGAGI.

There are many counts of this clonotype. The gene calls are TRBV9 and TRBJ2-7; D unresolved. The length of the CDR3 is 15 residues. CDR1 SGDLS and CDR2 YYNGEE come from the germline V gene. V was shortened by 3 bases and J by 6 bases, with 19 bases between the two germline ends. The CDR3 bases are TGTGCCAGCAGCGCCTCCTTGTCCCCCTGGGGCGAGCAGTACTTC. This codes for CASSASLSPWGEQYF.

The chain links TRBV2 to TRBJ2-7; 9 bases are a match to TRBD1. This CDR3 contains 16 residues. Germline V lookup: CDR1 SNHLY, CDR2 FYNNEI. After removal of 6 bases from V and 2 bases from J, the junction contained 11 bases not matched to a gene. CDR3 sequence: CASRENAGQGTYEQYF. The CDR3 DNA follows: TGTGCCAGCAGGGAGAACGCGGGACAGGGAACCTACGAGCAGTACTTC.

This clonotype was recorded a few times. This chain joins TRBV4-2 and TRBJ2-7; 7 bases align to TRBD2. V lost 3 bases to trimming and J lost 4 bases; unmatched junction nucleotides: 9. This CDR3 region has 15 residues. Germline lookup yields CDR1 LGHNA and CDR2 YNFKEQ. CDR3 protein: CASSHLVGEGYEQYF. The CDR3 DNA is TGTGCCAGCAGCCACCTCGTAGGGGAGGGGTACGAGCAGTACTTC.

The chain uses TRBV10-1 and TRBJ2-3, with D maybe TRBD2 (6 bases). The length of the CDR3 is 17 residues. Germline V CDR1 and CDR2: WNHNN, SYGVQD (reference sequence). V was cut by 6 bases and J by 2 bases, with 21 bases left in between. The CDR3 bases are TGCGCCAGCAGCCAGGACACCCTAGCGCTCCTCACAGATACGCAGTATTTT. Amino acid sequence: CASSQDTLALLTDTQYF.

Only one count was recorded for this clonotype. This chain connects TRBV3-1 to TRBJ2-1, with D tentatively TRBD1 or TRBD2 (5 bases each). CDR3 length: 14 amino acids. Germline V CDR1 and CDR2: LGHDT, YNNKEL (reference sequence). V lost 3 bases and J 7 bases, leaving 13 bases between the germline ends. DNA of the CDR3: TGTGCCAGCAGCCATCTTAGCAGGGAGAATGAGCAGTTCTTC. The encoded protein is CASSHLSRENEQFF.

This clonotype was detected a few times. The V call is TRBV7-2, the J call TRBJ1-1; D is possibly TRBD1 (6 bases). Trimming took 6 bases from V and 1 from J, leaving 12 bases between them. The CDR3 sequence is 14 residues long. In germline, CDR1 is SGHTA, CDR2 FQGNSA. CDR3 in DNA: TGTGCCAGCAGTCCGGGGACACCGAACACTGAAGCTTTCTTT. Protein product: CASSPGTPNTEAFF.